The 10 T cell receptor beta chains listed next were all sequenced from one sample in a study of cytomegalovirus exposure and HLA in healthy donors. Amplification used 60 Vbeta primers and 13 Jbeta primers. The protocol was immunoSEQ multiplex PCR, while the TCRdb copy is restricted to in-frame clones and leaves out a portion. The sample shows some 130,000 clones, about 74% of them seen only once. The sample taken for sequencing was PBMCs. The source of these receptors is a woman aged 50 to 65 in good health and CMV-seropositive.

This clone was observed a single time. The chain couples TRBV27 to TRBJ1-2; possibly TRBD1 for D (5 bases). With 4 bases removed from V and 5 bases from J, the gap between germline ends came to 17 bases. The CDR3 sequence is 15 residues long. Germline CDR1 and CDR2: MNHEY and SMNVEV (reference sequence). CDR3 DNA sequence: TGTGCCAGCAGTTCCACCGCGGGACTCCTTTATGGCTACACCTTC. Translated, it gives CASSSTAGLLYGYTF.

This clone was observed once. V is TRBV9 and J is TRBJ2-5; 11 nucleotides agree with TRBD2. The CDR3 length is 17 residues. Trimming took 0 bases from V and 7 from J; bases not matched to a gene: 11. Germline CDR1 is SGDLS and CDR2 is YYNGEE. The CDR3 reads CASSVEPSGGPGGTQYF. The CDR3 DNA is TGTGCCAGCAGCGTAGAGCCTAGCGGGGGGCCTGGGGGGACCCAGTACTTC.

V usage is TRBV5-1 and J usage is TRBJ2-2; 8 nucleotides agree with TRBD1. CDR1 is SGHRS and CDR2 is YFSETQ in the germline V gene. The V gene end was trimmed by 0 bases and the J gene end by 0 bases; junction bases not matched to a gene: 1. This CDR3 comprises 16 residues. The CDR3 here is CASSLEGQANTGELFF. The CDR3 bases are TGCGCCAGCAGCTTGGAGGGACAGGCGAACACCGGGGAGCTGTTTTTT.

The rearrangement joins TRBV7-6 to TRBJ1-4, with TRBD1 as a possible D gene (6 bases). The CDR3 is 14 amino acids. The V gene lost 1 base and the J gene lost 8 bases, with 11 bases spanning the gap. Germline CDR1 SGHVS, CDR2 FNYEAQ. The DNA of the CDR3 is TGTGCCAGCAGCTTAGGCAGGGGTAACGAAAAACTGTTTTTT. It encodes CASSLGRGNEKLFF.

The chain recombines TRBV6-1 with TRBJ2-1; a possible D gene is TRBD1 (6 bases). V gave up 10 bases and J gave up 0 bases, with 13 bases separating them. The germline CDR1 and CDR2 sequences are MNHNS and SASEGT. The CDR3 spans 14 residues. This CDR3 is CATVTGFSYNEQFF. DNA for the CDR3: TGTGCCACAGTGACAGGTTTCTCCTACAATGAGCAGTTCTTC.

The rearrangement links TRBV29-1 to TRBJ1-2; D is perhaps TRBD1 (6 bases). V was cut by 8 bases and J by 0 bases, with 13 bases left in between. Germline-derived CDR1 and CDR2 are SQVTM and ANQGSEA. This CDR3 comprises 13 residues. CDR3 nucleotide sequence: TGCAGCCTCTGGGACACAACTAACTATGGCTACACCTTC. Amino acid sequence: CSLWDTTNYGYTF.

The chain has TRBV5-6 and TRBJ2-3; D gene uncertain. V shed 0 bases and J shed 2 bases, with 7 bases lying between them. CDR3 length: 14 residues. Per the germline V gene, CDR1 is SGHDT and CDR2 is YYEEEE. DNA for the CDR3: TGTGCCAGCAGCTTGGTTATTATCACAGATACGCAGTATTTT. It is translated as CASSLVIITDTQYF.

The rearrangement links TRBV5-5 to TRBJ1-6; D gene uncertain. CDR3 length equals 13 residues. The germline V and J ends were trimmed by 3 bases and 8 bases, with 9 bases remaining between them. Germline CDR1 reads SGHKS; CDR2 reads YYEKEE (reference sequence). CDR3 in DNA: TGTGCCAGCAGCTCAATGAGGGATTCACCCCTCCACTTT. Encoded protein: CASSSMRDSPLHF.

The V gene is TRBV5-1, the J gene TRBJ2-7; TRBD2 matches 7 bases. The ends lost 6 bases at V and 1 base at J; junction bases unmatched: 4. The CDR3 sequence is 13 residues long. Germline CDR1 is SGHRS and CDR2 is YFSETQ. CDR3 amino acids: CASTVGGSYEQYF. The CDR3 DNA is TGCGCCAGCACCGTCGGGGGGTCCTACGAGCAGTACTTC.

This chain uses TRBV9 with TRBJ1-1, with a tentative D call TRBD1 (6 bases). Trimming left V 4 bases short and J 0 bases short, with 13 bases between. From germline, CDR1 is SGDLS and CDR2 YYNGEE. This CDR3 comprises 15 residues. The CDR3 sequence: CASSPQDSMNTEAFF. CDR3 DNA sequence: TGTGCCAGCAGCCCCCAGGACAGTATGAACACTGAAGCTTTCTTT.